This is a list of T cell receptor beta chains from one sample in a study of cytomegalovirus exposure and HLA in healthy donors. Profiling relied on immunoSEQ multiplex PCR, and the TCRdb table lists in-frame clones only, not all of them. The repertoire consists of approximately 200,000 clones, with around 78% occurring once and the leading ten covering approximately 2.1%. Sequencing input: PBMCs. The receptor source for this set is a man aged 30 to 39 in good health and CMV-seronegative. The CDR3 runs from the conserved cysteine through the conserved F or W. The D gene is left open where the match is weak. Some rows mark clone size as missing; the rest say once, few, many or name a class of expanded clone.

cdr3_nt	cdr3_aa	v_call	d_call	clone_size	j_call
TGTGCCAGCAGCTTAGGTCTCCTACAGACCCAGTACTTC	CASSLGLLQTQYF	TRBV11-1	-	-	TRBJ2-5
TGTGCCAGCAGCGTCCGGGACAGGGGCAGAAACACCATATATTTT	CASSVRDRGRNTIYF	TRBV7-2	TRBD1	-	TRBJ1-3
TGTGCCAGCTCACCCAGACAGAGCCACGAGCAGTACTTC	CASSPRQSHEQYF	TRBV18	-	-	TRBJ2-7
TGCGCCAGCAGCCCGGACAGGGTTAATTCACCCCTCCACTTT	CASSPDRVNSPLHF	TRBV5-1	TRBD1	-	TRBJ1-6
TGTGCCAGCAGCTTGACAGGGGCTGAGGAGACCCAGTACTTC	CASSLTGAEETQYF	TRBV5-6	TRBD1	-	TRBJ2-5
TGTGCCAGCAGTCCGGGGACTAGCGGGAGCTCCTACGAGCAGTACTTC	CASSPGTSGSSYEQYF	TRBV28	TRBD2	-	TRBJ2-7
TGTGCCAGCAGCGTTTCAGGGGCTTCAAACACTGAAGCTTTCTTT	CASSVSGASNTEAFF	TRBV9	-	-	TRBJ1-1
TGTGCCAGCAGTGACCCGGACAGGGGGCAACCCAGCACAGATACGCAGTATTTT	CASSDPDRGQPSTDTQYF	TRBV25-1	TRBD1	-	TRBJ2-3
TGTGCCACCTTGACAGGGTACGAGCAGTACTTC	CATLTGYEQYF	TRBV28	TRBD1	-	TRBJ2-7
TGTGCCAGCAGCAGCAGGGGCGGGTATGAAAAACTGTTTTTT	CASSSRGGYEKLFF	TRBV6-1	-	few	TRBJ1-4
TGCAGCGTTGATGGGGCTAGCGGCTACAATGAGCAGTTCTTC	CSVDGASGYNEQFF	TRBV29-1	TRBD2	-	TRBJ2-1
TGCGCCAGCAGCCGGGATAGAATGAAAGAGACCCAGTACTTC	CASSRDRMKETQYF	TRBV5-1	-	-	TRBJ2-5
TGTGCCAGCAGTTACTCGAAGGGCGGGGAGGGAGATACGCAGTATTTT	CASSYSKGGEGDTQYF	TRBV6-6	TRBD2	-	TRBJ2-3
TGTGCCAGCAGTTTGTGGGGCCGGCAGCCCCAGCATTTT	CASSLWGRQPQHF	TRBV27	-	-	TRBJ1-5
TGTGCCAGTGGAGCGGGAGTGGAGCAGTTCTTC	CASGAGVEQFF	TRBV19	TRBD2	-	TRBJ2-1
TGTGCCAGCAGTCACAGGGGGTTGGTCACTGAGCAGTTCTTC	CASSHRGLVTEQFF	TRBV6-1	TRBD1	-	TRBJ2-1
TGTGCCAGCAGTGAAGCGCAGACAGGGCTATACTATGGCTACACCTTC	CASSEAQTGLYYGYTF	TRBV6-1	TRBD1	-	TRBJ1-2
TGTGCCAGCGGAAACAGGGTGGGGACCAAAAACATTCAGTACTTC	CASGNRVGTKNIQYF	TRBV21-1	-	-	TRBJ2-4
TGTGCCAGCAGTGAATATCGCGGGCACAATGAGCAGTTCTTC	CASSEYRGHNEQFF	TRBV2	-	-	TRBJ2-1
TGTGCCAGCAGTTCGACTGGGACAGATACGCAGTATTTT	CASSSTGTDTQYF	TRBV28	-	once	TRBJ2-3
TGTGCCAGTAGCCAAATAGACAGGATTAGCAATCAGCCCCAGCATTTT	CASSQIDRISNQPQHF	TRBV19	-	-	TRBJ1-5
TGTGCCAGCAGCACCAAGGGGGGACAGGGCGCGTATCAGCCCCAGCATTTT	CASSTKGGQGAYQPQHF	TRBV7-2	TRBD1	few	TRBJ1-5
TGTGCCAGTAGTGGGGGGGCGCAGTGGGAAGTAAACACTGAAGCTTTCTTT	CASSGGAQWEVNTEAFF	TRBV19	-	-	TRBJ1-1
TGTGCCAGCACCGGACTCCTTAACTACGGCTACACCTTC	CASTGLLNYGYTF	TRBV2	-	-	TRBJ1-2